Each of the 26 T cell receptor beta chains below was sequenced from the same sample in a study of T cell responses to AZD1222 COVID-19 vaccine. Produced via immunoSEQ multiplex PCR; TCRdb's table is partial and in-frame only. The data hold 45,000 to 50,000 clones, with over 75% observed a single time. The source material was peripheral blood, sampled 28 days after the second AZD1222 dose. These receptors all come from an adult who received the AZD1222 COVID-19 vaccine.

The chain uses TRBV28 and TRBJ1-6, with D possibly TRBD1 on 5 matching bases. Germline V lookup: CDR1 MDHEN, CDR2 SYDVKM. This CDR3 has 15 amino acids. The V end was cut by 5 bases, the J end by 3 bases, with 11 bases between. CDR3 residues: CASSPRDFYNSPLHF. CDR3 nucleotides: TGTGCCAGCAGTCCCCGGGACTTCTATAATTCACCCCTCCACTTT.

The CDR3 here is CASGLVLGKGGSNQPQHF. The CDR3, as DNA: TGTGCTAGTGGTTTGGTACTGGGAAAGGGGGGGAGCAATCAGCCCCAGCATTTT. This chain uses TRBV12-5 with TRBJ1-5, with D tentatively TRBD1 (6 bases). The germline V gene has CDR1 LGHNT and CDR2 FRNRAP. V shed 0 bases and J shed 1 base, with 16 bases lying between them. This CDR3 has 18 residues.

This chain connects TRBV6-5 to TRBJ1-5; a weak D match, TRBD1 (5 bases). Trimming left V 8 bases short and J 0 bases short, with 14 bases between. CDR3 length: 15 residues. The germline V gene encodes CDR1 MNHEY and CDR2 SVGAGI. DNA of the CDR3: TGTGCCAGCCCCGGGACTTTGGCTAGCAATCAGCCCCAGCATTTT. Its protein is CASPGTLASNQPQHF.

This clone was picked up a small number of times. This chain joins TRBV7-9 and TRBJ2-7, with a possible D match to TRBD1 (5 bases). Trimming pared 1 base from V and 2 bases from J, leaving 12 bases between. There are 15 residues in the CDR3. CDR1 and CDR2 (germline): SEHNR, FQNEAQ (reference sequence). The CDR3 protein is CASSLVDTGAYEQYF. Written as DNA, the CDR3 is TGTGCCAGCAGCTTAGTCGACACAGGAGCCTACGAGCAGTACTTC.

The chain couples TRBV11-2 to TRBJ1-6; D uncertain. The CDR3 is 12 amino acids. Trimming cost V 1 base and J 15 bases, with 10 bases left between them. Per germline, CDR1 SGHAT and CDR2 FQNNGV. The DNA for the CDR3 is TGTGCCAGCAGCTTAGGTCAGAATGACCTCCACTTT. Amino acid sequence: CASSLGQNDLHF.

This clone was seen only once. V is TRBV6-5 and J is TRBJ1-1; D is unclear. Trimming left V 5 bases short and J 5 bases short, with 12 bases between. The CDR3 length is 13 residues. The germline CDR1 and CDR2 sequences are MNHEY and SVGAGI. CDR3 loop: CASSKRVGTEAFF. Here the CDR3 DNA reads TGTGCCAGCAGTAAAAGGGTTGGGACTGAAGCTTTCTTT.

J is TRBJ2-1 and V is TRBV11-3; D not resolved. The V end was cut by 4 bases, the J end by 6 bases, with 16 bases between. The germline CDR1 and CDR2 sequences are SGHNT and YENEEA. This CDR3 comprises 15 residues. The CDR3 here is CASSYDSTPGNEQFF. CDR3 in DNA: TGTGCCAGCAGCTACGACTCTACCCCTGGCAATGAGCAGTTCTTC.

V is TRBV11-2 and J is TRBJ2-7; D ambiguous. Looked up from germline, CDR1 is SGHAT and CDR2 is FQNNGV. CDR3 length: 14 residues. The V and J ends lost 1 base and 4 bases respectively, with 11 bases between them. The CDR3 loop is CASSLGGSLYEQYF. DNA for the CDR3: TGTGCCAGCAGCTTAGGAGGCTCACTGTACGAGCAGTACTTC.

The V call is TRBV7-8, the J call TRBJ1-2; no firm D call. Germline V gene sequence: CDR1 SGHVS, CDR2 FQNEAQ. Deletions cut 2 bases from V and 3 bases from J, with 4 bases between. The CDR3 has 12 amino acids. The CDR3 here is CASSLSDYGYTF. DNA for the CDR3: TGTGCCAGCAGCTTATCCGACTATGGCTACACCTTC.

The chain combines TRBV19 with TRBJ2-1; no definite D call. Trimming removed 5 bases from V and 5 bases from J, with 10 bases in between. Germline V lookup: CDR1 LNHDA, CDR2 SQIVND (reference sequence). The CDR3 is 13 amino acids. As DNA, the CDR3 is TGTGCCAGTAGTCTCCGGAGAGACAATGAGCAGTTCTTC. It translates to CASSLRRDNEQFF.

This chain links TRBV5-8 with TRBJ1-2; TRBD1 is a possible D gene (5 bases). The germline V and J ends were trimmed by 5 bases and 4 bases, with 15 bases remaining between them. The CDR3 consists of 14 residues. Germline V gene lookup returns CDR1 SGHTS and CDR2 YDEGEE. The CDR3 loop is CASRQTVGRYGYTF. The CDR3 bases are TGTGCCAGCAGACAAACAGTGGGGCGCTATGGCTACACCTTC.

CDR3 sequence (DNA): TGTGCCAGCAGCTTAATCTTGGGCCTGGGCTATGGCTACACCTTC. This translates into CASSLILGLGYGYTF. This chain links TRBV7-9 with TRBJ1-2; no reliable D call. Germline CDR1 and CDR2: SEHNR and FQNEAQ (reference sequence). Trimming removed 2 bases at V and 4 bases at J, with 14 bases between. The CDR3 spans 15 residues.

The gene calls are TRBV6-1 and TRBJ2-7; unclear D gene. The CDR3 extends over 13 amino acids. Germline CDR1 reads MNHNS; CDR2 reads SASEGT. V lost 2 bases and J lost 1, with 6 bases in between. The CDR3 sequence: CASSEIPSYEQYF. The CDR3 coding sequence is TGTGCCAGCAGTGAAATCCCGTCCTACGAGCAGTACTTC.

The chain couples TRBV6-5 to TRBJ2-7; TRBD1 matches 9 bases. With 9 bases clipped from V and 2 bases from J, the junction kept 5 bases outside the gene matches. The CDR3 totals 13 residues. The germline CDR1 and CDR2 sequences are MNHEY and SVGAGI. The CDR3 loop is CASTRDRAYEQYF. CDR3 DNA sequence: TGTGCCAGTACGCGGGACAGGGCCTACGAGCAGTACTTC.

The chain recombines TRBV29-1 with TRBJ1-1; D is perhaps TRBD1 (6 bases). The V gene's germline CDR1 is SQVTM and CDR2 ANQGSEA. The CDR3 totals 15 residues. Deletions cut 0 bases from V and 2 bases from J, with 13 bases between. The CDR3 DNA reads as TGCAGCGTTGAAGAGGGGGGGCTGGGTAACACTGAAGCTTTCTTT. Its protein is CSVEEGGLGNTEAFF.

The CDR3 reads CASSRTEGETQYF. The CDR3 DNA is TGCGCCAGCAGCCGAACTGAGGGGGAGACGCAGTATTTT. The J gene is TRBJ2-3, the V gene TRBV4-3; tentatively, D is TRBD1 (6 bases). V lost 4 bases and J lost 9, with 14 bases in between. The V gene's germline CDR1 is LGHNA and CDR2 YSLEER. CDR3 size: 13 residues.

This chain uses TRBV3-1 (or the pseudogene TRBV3-2) with TRBJ2-1, with TRBD2 matching over 8 bases. The CDR3 runs 16 residues. The germline V gene has CDR1 LGHDT and CDR2 YNNKEL (reference sequence). V gave up 2 bases and J gave up 7 bases; unmatched junction bases: 10. The CDR3 DNA sequence: TGTGCCAGCAGCCAACGGGGGCGGGGGGCTTCTAATGAGCAGTTCTTC. It is translated as CASSQRGRGASNEQFF.

The J gene is TRBJ2-1, the V gene TRBV7-3, with 10 nucleotides matching TRBD2. Germline lookup yields CDR1 SGHTA and CDR2 FQGTGA. The CDR3 is 17 residues long. V shed 3 bases, J shed 0 bases, and the junction held 5 bases outside the gene matches. CDR3 sequence reads: CASSFSGGTPSYNEQFF. CDR3 nucleotides: TGTGCCAGCAGCTTTAGCGGGGGGACTCCCTCCTACAATGAGCAGTTCTTC. Complete variable domain (other parts from reference TRBV7-3 and TRBJ2-1): GAGVSQTPSNKVTEKGKYVELRCDPISGHTALYWYRQSLGQGPEFLIYFQGTGAADDSGLPNDRFFAVRPEGSVSTLKIQRTERGDSAVYLCASSFSGGTPSYNEQFFGPGTRLTVL.

The rearrangement joins TRBV6-6 to TRBJ2-4; tentatively, D is TRBD1 or TRBD2 (5 bases each). This CDR3 is 14 amino acids long. Trimming took off 5 bases at V and 6 bases at J, with 14 bases between the two ends. Germline assignment: CDR1 MNHNY and CDR2 SVGAGI (reference sequence). The CDR3 coding sequence is TGTGCCAGCAGTCCGTCTGGGGGAGTAAACATTCAGTACTTC. Translating gives CASSPSGGVNIQYF.

A single count supports this clone. The chain has TRBV12-3 or TRBV12-4 and TRBJ2-5; D is unresolved. V was trimmed by 3 bases and J by 5 bases, leaving 1 base between them. The CDR3 has 10 residues. CDR3: CASSFETQYF. In nucleotides, the CDR3 is TGTGCCAGCAGTTTTGAGACCCAGTACTTC.

This rearrangement joins TRBV7-2 to TRBJ2-7, with D perhaps matching TRBD2 (6 bases). V lost 3 bases to trimming and J lost 2 bases, with 14 bases between them. Germline assignment: CDR1 SGHTA and CDR2 FQGNSA. This CDR3 region has 15 residues. The CDR3 protein is CASSFSGGRPYEQYF. The CDR3 bases are TGTGCCAGCAGCTTTAGCGGCGGGCGCCCCTACGAGCAGTACTTC. Using reference TRBV7-2 and TRBJ2-7 for the parts outside the CDR3, the full variable domain is GAGVSQSPSNKVTEKGKDVELRCDPISGHTALYWYRQSLGQGLEFLIYFQGNSAPDKSGLPSDRFSAERTGGSVSTLTIQRTQQEDSAVYLCASSFSGGRPYEQYFGPGTRLTVT.

The chain employs TRBV4-1 and TRBJ1-1; TRBD1 agrees at 10 bases. Germline CDR1 and CDR2: MGHRA and YSYEKL. The CDR3 is 17 residues long. V was clipped by 1 base and J by 4 bases; unmatched bases: 9. The CDR3 here is CASSQGRQGAMGTEAFF. As DNA, the CDR3 is TGCGCCAGCAGCCAAGGCCGACAGGGGGCGATGGGCACTGAAGCTTTCTTT.

This clone has more than one count but fewer than ten. The rearrangement links TRBV5-1 to TRBJ2-2, with 8 positions matching TRBD2. This CDR3 region has 17 residues. Germline V gives CDR1 SGHRS, CDR2 YFSETQ. J gave up 0 bases and V 3 bases, and 7 bases lay outside the gene matches. CDR3 amino acids: CASSYVTSATNTGELFF. In nucleotides, the CDR3 is TGCGCCAGCAGCTACGTGACTAGCGCCACGAACACCGGGGAGCTGTTTTTT.

This chain uses TRBV6-5 with TRBJ2-3, with D possibly being TRBD1 or TRBD2 (5 bases each). V was pared by 2 bases and J by 6 bases, with 12 bases between. The CDR3 length is 14 residues. Per germline, CDR1 MNHEY and CDR2 SVGAGI. The CDR3 loop reads CASSYTGRADTQYF. The CDR3 DNA is TGTGCCAGCAGTTACACGGGGCGGGCGGATACGCAGTATTTT.

The V and J genes are TRBV3-1 (or the pseudogene TRBV3-2) and TRBJ2-7, with 10 bases identical to TRBD2. Germline loops: CDR1 LGHDT, CDR2 YNNKEL (reference sequence). The CDR3 loop spans 14 amino acids. V gave up 6 bases and J gave up 6 bases; unmatched junction bases: 8. CDR3 loop: CASRKRGGLGEQYF. The CDR3 DNA is TGTGCCAGCAGGAAGCGGGGGGGTCTAGGCGAGCAGTACTTC.

The table lists this clone with a few counts. This chain joins TRBV19 and TRBJ2-1; 9 bases align to TRBD2. V gave up 3 bases and J gave up 3 bases; unmatched junction bases: 3. This CDR3 contains 15 residues. From germline, CDR1 is LNHDA and CDR2 SQIVND (reference sequence). In DNA form, the CDR3 reads TGTGCCAGTAGTATTACGCGGGAGGGCTACAATGAGCAGTTCTTC. Its protein product is CASSITREGYNEQFF.